This record looks at one TCR beta chain sequence and its context. These data are taken from a study of blood T cell repertoires in COVID-19. Study details: Donors in the United States, Italy and Spain gave samples during acute or convalescent COVID-19. PBMCs, B-cell-depleted T cells, or T cells were the source of the cDNA or gDNA that made up the material.

J gave up 6 bases and V 0 bases, and 4 bases lay outside the gene matches. CDR1 is SGDLS and CDR2 is YYNGEE in the germline V gene. The CDR3 loop spans 14 amino acids. Repertoires were generated with immunoSEQ multiplex PCR, while TCRdb's copy carries only in-frame clones and drops some. The sample gives roughly 300,000 clones, 87% of which show up once; less than 9.5% is in the top ten. The sample taken for sequencing was peripheral blood. The source is a woman between 45 and 65 years old who had recovered from COVID-19. The rearrangement joins TRBV9 to TRBJ1-2; 8 bases align to TRBD1. The CDR3 protein is CASSVGQGANGYTF. The DNA for the CDR3 is TGTGCCAGCAGCGTAGGGCAGGGGGCTAATGGCTACACCTTC.